This paragraph covers one T cell receptor (beta chain) sequence. The source of the sample is a study of shared clonotypes between healthy human individuals. Repertoires were generated with immunoSEQ multiplex PCR, while TCRdb's copy carries only in-frame clones and drops some. The table records more than 150,000 clones, 90% to 95% of them present only once. CDR1 SGDLS and CDR2 YYNGEE come from the germline V gene. This CDR3 contains 18 residues. The J segment lost 6 bases and the V segment lost 0 bases, leaving 13 bases of the junction unmatched. Material for sequencing was naive CD4+ T cells sorted from blood. Described subset: CD45RA+ positively selected. The sequence was obtained from a woman in her thirties in good health. This chain links TRBV9 with TRBJ2-3; 10 nucleotides line up with TRBD2. The CDR3 loop reads CASSVGAESGRAGDTQYF. The CDR3 bases are TGTGCCAGCAGCGTAGGAGCTGAAAGCGGGAGGGCCGGGGATACGCAGTATTTT.